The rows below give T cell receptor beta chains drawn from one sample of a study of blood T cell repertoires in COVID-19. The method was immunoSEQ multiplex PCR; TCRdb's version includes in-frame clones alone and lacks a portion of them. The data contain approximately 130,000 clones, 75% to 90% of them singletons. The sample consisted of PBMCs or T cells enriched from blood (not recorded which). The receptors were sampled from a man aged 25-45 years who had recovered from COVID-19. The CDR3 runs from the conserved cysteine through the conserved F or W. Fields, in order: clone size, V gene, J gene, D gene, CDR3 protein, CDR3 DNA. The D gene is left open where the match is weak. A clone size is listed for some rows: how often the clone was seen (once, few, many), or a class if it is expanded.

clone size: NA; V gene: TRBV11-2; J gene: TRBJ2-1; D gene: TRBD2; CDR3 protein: CASSPWGGNYNEQFF; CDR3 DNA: TGTGCCAGCAGCCCCTGGGGGGGAAACTACAATGAGCAGTTCTTC
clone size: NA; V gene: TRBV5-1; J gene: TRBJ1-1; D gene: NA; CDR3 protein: CASSLTGLNTEAFF; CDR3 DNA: TGCGCCAGCAGTCTTACAGGGTTGAACACTGAAGCTTTCTTT
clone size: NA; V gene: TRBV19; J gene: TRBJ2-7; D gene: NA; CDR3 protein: CASSEGTLSYEQYF; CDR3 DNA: TGTGCCAGTAGTGAGGGCACCCTCTCCTACGAGCAGTACTTC
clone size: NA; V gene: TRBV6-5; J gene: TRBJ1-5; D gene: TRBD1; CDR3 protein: CASSDRGGQPQHF; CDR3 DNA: TGTGCCAGCTCAGACAGGGGAGGTCAGCCCCAGCATTTT
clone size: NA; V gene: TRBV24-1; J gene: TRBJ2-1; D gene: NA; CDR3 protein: CATSDNTGEQFF; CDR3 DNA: TGTGCCACCAGTGATAACACAGGTGAGCAGTTCTTC
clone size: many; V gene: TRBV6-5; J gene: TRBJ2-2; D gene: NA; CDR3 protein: CASSYQDRVDTGELFF; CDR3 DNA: TGTGCCAGCAGTTACCAAGACCGGGTGGACACCGGGGAGCTGTTTTTT
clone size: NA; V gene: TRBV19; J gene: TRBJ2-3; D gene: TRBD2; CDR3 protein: CASSSGTNKDTQYF; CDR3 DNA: TGTGCCAGTAGTTCCGGGACTAACAAGGATACGCAGTATTTT
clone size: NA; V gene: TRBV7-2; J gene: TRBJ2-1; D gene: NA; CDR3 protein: CASSPYLYNEQFF; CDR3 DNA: TGTGCCAGCAGCCCCTACTTATACAATGAGCAGTTCTTC
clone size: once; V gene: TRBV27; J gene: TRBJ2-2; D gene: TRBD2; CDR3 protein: CASSFFGLAGDTGELFF; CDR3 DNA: TGTGCCAGCAGTTTCTTCGGATTAGCGGGAGACACCGGGGAGCTGTTTTTT
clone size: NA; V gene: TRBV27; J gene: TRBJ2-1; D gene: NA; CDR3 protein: CASSWVGGWNEQFF; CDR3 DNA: TGTGCCAGCAGTTGGGTAGGGGGTTGGAATGAGCAGTTCTTC
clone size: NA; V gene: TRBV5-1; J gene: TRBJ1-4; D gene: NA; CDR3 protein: CASSETQGGEKLFF; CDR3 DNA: TGCGCCAGCAGCGAAACCCAGGGAGGGGAAAAACTGTTTTTT
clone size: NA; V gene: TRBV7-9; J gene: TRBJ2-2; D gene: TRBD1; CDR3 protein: CASSFYVGQGAGELFF; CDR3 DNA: TGTGCCAGCAGCTTTTACGTGGGACAGGGTGCCGGGGAGCTGTTTTTT
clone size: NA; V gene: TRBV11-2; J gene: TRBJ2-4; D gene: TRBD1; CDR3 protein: CASSLPTGGGIQYF; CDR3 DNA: TGTGCCAGCAGCTTACCGACAGGGGGCGGCATTCAGTACTTC
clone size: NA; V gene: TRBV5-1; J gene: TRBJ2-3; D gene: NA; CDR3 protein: CASSTLGLDPRDTQYF; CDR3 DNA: TGCGCCAGCAGCACATTAGGCCTAGACCCGCGCGATACGCAGTATTTT
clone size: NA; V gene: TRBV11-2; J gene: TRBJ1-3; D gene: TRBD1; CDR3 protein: CASSLQGAFSGNTIYF; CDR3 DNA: TGTGCCAGCAGCCTACAGGGGGCCTTCTCTGGAAACACCATATATTTT
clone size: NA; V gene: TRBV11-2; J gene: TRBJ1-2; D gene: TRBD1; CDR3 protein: CASSLTPGGGEGYTF; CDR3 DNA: TGTGCCAGCAGCTTAACCCCAGGAGGGGGCGAAGGCTACACCTTC
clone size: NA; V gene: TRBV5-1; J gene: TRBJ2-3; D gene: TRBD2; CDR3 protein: CASSSAGTSHSDTQYF; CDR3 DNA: TGCGCCAGCAGCTCGGCCGGGACTAGTCATTCAGATACGCAGTATTTT
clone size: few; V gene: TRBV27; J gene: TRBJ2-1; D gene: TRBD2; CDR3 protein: CASSLIIGASGSNEQFF; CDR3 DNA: TGTGCCAGCAGTTTAATCATTGGGGCTAGCGGGAGTAATGAGCAGTTCTTC
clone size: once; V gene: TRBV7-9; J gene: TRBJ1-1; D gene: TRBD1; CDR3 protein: CASSSTPLQGMNTEAFF; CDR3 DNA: TGTGCCAGCAGCTCTACCCCCTTACAGGGGATGAACACTGAAGCTTTCTTT
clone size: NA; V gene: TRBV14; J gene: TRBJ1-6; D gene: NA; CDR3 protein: CASSRSQGTNSPLHF; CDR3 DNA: TGTGCCAGCAGCCGCAGCCAGGGAACTAATTCACCCCTCCACTTT
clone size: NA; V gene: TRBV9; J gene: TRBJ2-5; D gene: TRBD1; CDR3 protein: CASSVAPPDRGRETQYF; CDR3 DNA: TGTGCCAGCAGCGTAGCCCCGCCGGACAGGGGACGTGAGACCCAGTACTTC
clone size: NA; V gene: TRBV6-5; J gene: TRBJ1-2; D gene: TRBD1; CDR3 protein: CASSYDRGPYGYTF; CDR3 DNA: TGTGCCAGCAGTTACGACAGGGGGCCCTATGGCTACACCTTC
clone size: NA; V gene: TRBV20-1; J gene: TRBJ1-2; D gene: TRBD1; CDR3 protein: CSASKMRGRGWNGYTF; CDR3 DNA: TGCAGTGCTAGTAAAATGAGGGGGCGCGGGTGGAATGGCTACACCTTC
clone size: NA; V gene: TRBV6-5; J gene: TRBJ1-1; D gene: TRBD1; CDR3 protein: CASGSGTGVPEAFF; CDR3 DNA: TGTGCCAGCGGCTCCGGGACAGGGGTCCCTGAAGCTTTCTTT
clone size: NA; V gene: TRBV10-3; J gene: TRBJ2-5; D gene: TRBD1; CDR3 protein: CAISDPTEGALETQYF; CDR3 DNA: TGTGCCATCAGTGATCCTACTGAGGGGGCGTTGGAGACCCAGTACTTC
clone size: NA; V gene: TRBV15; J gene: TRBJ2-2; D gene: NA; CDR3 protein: CATSSEHREGNTGELFF; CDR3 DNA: TGTGCCACCAGCAGTGAACACAGGGAGGGGAACACCGGGGAGCTGTTTTTT
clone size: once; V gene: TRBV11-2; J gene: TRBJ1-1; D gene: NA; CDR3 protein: CASSSHRDTEAFF; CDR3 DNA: TGTGCCAGCAGCTCTCACAGGGACACTGAAGCTTTCTTT
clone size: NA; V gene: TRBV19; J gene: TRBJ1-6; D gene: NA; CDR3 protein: CASSGHYNSPLHF; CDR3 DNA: TGTGCCAGTAGTGGGCATTATAATTCACCCCTCCACTTT
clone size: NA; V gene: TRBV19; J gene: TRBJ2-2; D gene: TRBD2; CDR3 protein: CASRLSAGDDTGELFF; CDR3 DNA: TGTGCCAGTAGACTGTCAGCGGGAGACGACACCGGGGAGCTGTTTTTT
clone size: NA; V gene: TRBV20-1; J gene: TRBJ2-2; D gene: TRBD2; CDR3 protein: CSASREGLAGATGELFF; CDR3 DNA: TGCAGTGCTAGTCGCGAGGGACTAGCGGGAGCCACCGGGGAGCTGTTTTTT
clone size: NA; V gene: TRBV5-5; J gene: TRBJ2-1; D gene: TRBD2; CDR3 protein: CASSLLAGVYNEQFF; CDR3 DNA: TGTGCCAGCAGCTTGTTAGCGGGCGTCTACAATGAGCAGTTCTTC
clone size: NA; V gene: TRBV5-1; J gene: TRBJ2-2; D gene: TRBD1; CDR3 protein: CASSLGTGNTGELFF; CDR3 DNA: TGCGCCAGCAGCTTGGGGACAGGAAACACCGGGGAGCTGTTTTTT
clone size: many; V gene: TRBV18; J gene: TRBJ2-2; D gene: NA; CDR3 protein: CASSPGSAGELFF; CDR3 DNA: TGTGCCAGCTCACCAGGGAGCGCCGGGGAGCTGTTTTTT
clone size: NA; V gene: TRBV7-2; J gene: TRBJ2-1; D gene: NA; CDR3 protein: CASSPFSYNEQFF; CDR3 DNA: TGTGCCAGCAGCCCGTTTAGCTACAATGAGCAGTTCTTC
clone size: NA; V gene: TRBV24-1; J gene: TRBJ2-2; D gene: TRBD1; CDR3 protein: CATSDWGTDRDTGELFF; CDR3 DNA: TGTGCCACCAGTGATTGGGGGACGGACAGGGACACCGGGGAGCTGTTTTTT
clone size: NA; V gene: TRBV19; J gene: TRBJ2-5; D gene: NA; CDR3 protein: CASRPGAWDQETQYF; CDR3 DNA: TGTGCCAGTAGGCCAGGGGCATGGGACCAAGAGACCCAGTACTTC
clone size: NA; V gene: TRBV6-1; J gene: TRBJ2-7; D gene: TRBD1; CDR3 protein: CASSEIHNRGYEQYF; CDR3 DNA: TGTGCCAGCAGTGAAATTCATAACAGGGGTTACGAGCAGTACTTC
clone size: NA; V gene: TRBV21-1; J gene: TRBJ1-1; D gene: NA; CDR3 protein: CASNGGIGTEAFF; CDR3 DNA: TGTGCCAGCAACGGGGGGATTGGAACTGAAGCTTTCTTT
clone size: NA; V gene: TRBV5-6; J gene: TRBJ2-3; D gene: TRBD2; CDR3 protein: CASSFQRGRLDTQYF; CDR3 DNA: TGTGCCAGCAGCTTTCAGCGGGGGCGGCTAGATACGCAGTATTTT
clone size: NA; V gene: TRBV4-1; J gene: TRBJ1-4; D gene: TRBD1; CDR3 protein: CASSQGPTGGNEKLFF; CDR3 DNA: TGCGCCAGCAGCCAGGGACCGACAGGGGGTAATGAAAAACTGTTTTTT
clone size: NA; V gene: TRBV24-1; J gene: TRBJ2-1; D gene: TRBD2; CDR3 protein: CATSDGPLGTSGNSYNEQFF; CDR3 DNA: TGTGCCACCAGTGATGGGCCCCTCGGGACTAGCGGGAACTCCTACAATGAGCAGTTCTTC
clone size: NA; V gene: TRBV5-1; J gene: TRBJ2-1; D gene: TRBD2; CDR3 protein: CASSWNSGRAEQFF; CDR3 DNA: TGCGCCAGCAGCTGGAATAGCGGGCGAGCTGAGCAGTTCTTC
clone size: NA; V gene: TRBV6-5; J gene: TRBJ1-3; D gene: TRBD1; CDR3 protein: CASSYRQGTTGNTIYF; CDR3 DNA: TGTGCCAGCAGTTATCGACAGGGGACTACTGGAAACACCATATATTTT
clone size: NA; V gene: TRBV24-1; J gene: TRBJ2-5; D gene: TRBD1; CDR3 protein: CATSDSGTGRETQYF; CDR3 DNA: TGTGCCACCAGTGATTCCGGGACAGGGAGGGAGACCCAGTACTTC
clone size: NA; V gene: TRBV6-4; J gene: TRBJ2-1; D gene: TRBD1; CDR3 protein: CASSVRQGSSYNEQFF; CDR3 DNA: TGTGCCAGCAGTGTCAGACAGGGGAGCTCCTACAATGAGCAGTTCTTC